This TCR beta chain emerged from a study of early T cells in non-severe SARS-CoV-2 infection. Study context: The input, bulk RNA from unsorted whole blood, was sequenced, and chains were unpaired.

This clonotype was recorded at least ten times. Attachment of unique molecular identifiers was made to individual cDNA molecules. One entry per CDR3 protein results from TCRdb running MiXCR on the 5' RACE reads. The sample includes tens of thousands of distinct CDR3 sequences, over 10% seen only once; the top ten take around 4.7%. This TCR came from an adult who was a healthcare worker with PCR-confirmed SARS-CoV-2 infection or an uninfected control (not recorded which). Sequencing input: whole blood.

The chain's CDR3 is CSAVPVENTEAFF. The CDR3 DNA reads as TGCAGCGCTGTCCCCGTCGAGAACACTGAAGCTTTCTTT. The V and J genes are TRBV29-1 and TRBJ1-1; unclear D gene. This CDR3 contains 13 residues. Germline CDR1 and CDR2: SQVTM and ANQGSEA. Deletions cut 7 bases from V and 1 base from J, with 13 bases between.